The TCR beta chain described here comes from a study of blood T cell repertoires in COVID-19. About the study: Sites in the United States, Italy and Spain provided acute and convalescent COVID-19 samples.

The V segment lost 3 bases and the J segment 4 bases; nucleotides outside the gene matches: 7. The CDR3 contains 15 residues. The germline CDR1 and CDR2 sequences are SGHRS and YFSETQ. Some clones are missing from TCRdb's copy, which holds only in-frame ones; the method was immunoSEQ multiplex PCR. The table records about 200,000 clones, 88% of them present only once. This chain connects TRBV5-1 to TRBJ2-1, with TRBD2 matching 7 bases. The sequencing sample was made of peripheral blood. This TCR was recovered from a man aged 35 to 55 with active or convalescent COVID-19. The CDR3 DNA reads as TGCGCCAGCAGCTCCCGGGTAGCGGGTTACAATGAGCAGTTCTTC. Amino acids: CASSSRVAGYNEQFF.